What follows are 4 T cell receptor beta chains derived from one specimen sequenced in a study of blood T cell repertoires in COVID-19. Clones were sequenced by immunoSEQ multiplex PCR, and TCRdb holds only the in-frame ones, with some missing. The sample contains 150,000 to 180,000 clones, about 79% of which appear only once. The sample comprised peripheral blood. These receptors were collected from an older woman with acute or convalescent COVID-19.

This rearrangement joins TRBV6-5 to TRBJ1-2; weak D call: TRBD1 (6 bases). This CDR3 has 15 residues. CDR1 is MNHEY and CDR2 is SVGAGI in the germline V gene. The V and J ends lost 5 bases and 7 bases respectively, with 20 bases between them. Here the CDR3 DNA reads TGTGCCAGCAGTCGGACATCTTGGGGGGGCACTGGCTACACCTTC. Protein product: CASSRTSWGGTGYTF.

The J gene is TRBJ2-7, the V gene TRBV9; D is unclear. Germline lookup yields CDR1 SGDLS and CDR2 YYNGEE. Trimming removed 0 bases from V and 4 bases from J, with 11 bases in between. The CDR3 loop spans 14 amino acids. The CDR3 DNA sequence: TGTGCCAGCAGCGTAGATATCGAGGTGTACGAGCAGTACGTC. It yields the protein CASSVDIEVYEQYV.

This clone was recorded once. The chain uses TRBV6-1 and TRBJ1-4, with TRBD1 matching over 7 bases. V lost 4 bases, J lost 8 bases, and 16 bases stayed unmatched. Germline V gene data show CDR1 as MNHNS and CDR2 as SASEGT. The CDR3 loop spans 17 amino acids. DNA of the CDR3: TGTGCCAGCAGTGTTTCCGGCGACAGGGACTTTAGGGAAAAACTGTTTTTT. This encodes CASSVSGDRDFREKLFF.

The chain has TRBV6-2 or TRBV6-3 and TRBJ1-5; TRBD1 agrees at 9 bases. The V and J ends lost 7 bases and 4 bases, in that order; junction bases with no gene match: 8. Germline V gene lookup returns CDR1 MNHEY and CDR2 SVGEGT. There are 15 residues in the CDR3. The DNA of the CDR3 is TGTGCCAGCATCCCGGGACAGGGATCGAATCAGCCCCAGCATTTT. This encodes CASIPGQGSNQPQHF.